Presented here are 30 T cell receptor beta chains from one specimen sequenced in a study of cytomegalovirus exposure and HLA in healthy donors. The study ran its PCR with 60 Vbeta and 13 Jbeta primers. The method was immunoSEQ multiplex PCR; TCRdb's version includes in-frame clones alone and lacks a portion of them. The sample holds about 150,000 clones; about 80% are singletons and the top ten take 1.8%. Sequencing was done on a sample of PBMCs. These receptors were collected from a man aged 40-55 years in good health and CMV-seronegative.

The J gene is TRBJ2-7, the V gene TRBV6-1; D uncertain. Trimming removed 4 bases at V and 3 bases at J, with 16 bases between. CDR3 length: 15 amino acids. Looked up from germline, CDR1 is MNHNS and CDR2 is SASEGT. The CDR3 nucleotides are TGTGCCAGCAGTGCGGTTAGAGTCACGTTCTACGAGCAGTACTTC. It is translated as CASSAVRVTFYEQYF.

The V and J genes are TRBV9 and TRBJ1-2; 7 positions match TRBD1. The germline CDR1 and CDR2 sequences are SGDLS and YYNGEE. This CDR3 region has 12 residues. With V trimmed by 7 bases and J by 5 bases, 5 bases remained unmatched. The CDR3, as DNA: TGTGCCAGCTCGCAGGGGGAATATGGCTACACCTTC. As protein: CASSQGEYGYTF.

V usage is TRBV5-1 and J usage is TRBJ2-5, with 9 bases lining up with TRBD2. There are 16 residues in the CDR3. The ends lost 6 bases at V and 4 bases at J; junction bases unmatched: 13. CDR1 and CDR2 from the germline V gene are SGHRS and YFSETQ. The CDR3 region has the DNA TGCGCCAGCACCCTAACAGGGCGGGGGGGCCTAGAGACCCAGTACTTC. Translation gives CASTLTGRGGLETQYF.

The V call is TRBV2, the J call TRBJ2-2, with D possibly matching TRBD1 (5 bases). This CDR3 region has 13 residues. Trimming shortened V by 1 base and J by 6 bases, and 6 bases separated the two germline ends. Germline V gene lookup returns CDR1 SNHLY and CDR2 FYNNEI. The CDR3 is CASSEDRSGELFF. For the CDR3, the DNA is TGTGCCAGCAGTGAAGACAGGTCCGGGGAGCTGTTTTTT. The full variable domain, completed using reference TRBV2 and TRBJ2-2, is EPEVTQTPSHQVTQMGQEVILRCVPISNHLYFYWYRQILGQKVEFLVSFYNNEISEKSEIFDDQFSVERPDGSNFTLKIRSTKLEDSAMYFCASSEDRSGELFFGEGSRLTVL.

This clone was seen a handful of times. The genes are TRBV2 and TRBJ2-7; D perhaps matches TRBD2 (5 bases). Germline CDR1 and CDR2: SNHLY and FYNNEI. The ends were cut back, 5 bases at V and 3 bases at J, with 8 bases in the middle. The CDR3 totals 12 residues. CDR3 sequence (DNA): TGTGCCAGCAGTACCACTAGCTACGAGCAGTACTTC. Protein product: CASSTTSYEQYF.

The CDR3 sequence is CASTLAGDTYEQYF. The CDR3 DNA sequence: TGTGCCAGCACACTAGCGGGGGATACCTACGAGCAGTACTTC. V and J are TRBV28 and TRBJ2-7, with 11 bases aligning to TRBD2. V lost 7 bases and J lost 2; bases outside the gene matches: 4. The germline CDR1 and CDR2 sequences are MDHEN and SYDVKM. CDR3 length equals 14 residues. Filled out from reference TRBV28 and TRBJ2-7, the complete variable domain reads DVKVTQSSRYLVKRTGEKVFLECVQDMDHENMFWYRQDPGLGLRLIYFSYDVKMKEKGDIPEGYSVSREKKERFSLILESASTNQTSMYLCASTLAGDTYEQYFGPGTRLTVT.

The rearrangement joins TRBV27 to TRBJ1-6; possible D gene TRBD1, 6 bases. Germline lookup yields CDR1 MNHEY and CDR2 SMNVEV (reference sequence). The V end was cut by 0 bases, the J end by 9 bases, with 15 bases between. The CDR3 has 16 amino acids. The CDR3 protein is CASSLSYPDRGSPLHF. DNA for the CDR3: TGTGCCAGCAGTTTATCGTACCCGGACAGAGGTTCACCCCTCCACTTT.

V gene TRBV5-1 combines with J gene TRBJ2-3; perhaps TRBD1 as D (5 bases). Germline loops: CDR1 SGHRS, CDR2 YFSETQ. Trimming pared 0 bases from V and 0 bases from J, leaving 8 bases between. The CDR3 consists of 15 residues. The CDR3, as DNA: TGCGCCAGCAGCTTGGAGGACACCAGCACAGATACGCAGTATTTT. Protein: CASSLEDTSTDTQYF.

The table lists this clone with a few counts. This rearrangement joins TRBV19 to TRBJ2-5, with D possibly being TRBD2 (5 bases). This CDR3 spans 14 amino acids. The V end was cut by 7 bases, the J end by 0 bases, with 12 bases between. From germline, CDR1 is LNHDA and CDR2 SQIVND (reference sequence). Here the CDR3 reads CASKNPGYQETQYF. DNA for the CDR3: TGTGCCAGTAAGAATCCGGGGTACCAAGAGACCCAGTACTTC.

CDR3 DNA: TGTGCCAGTAGTCCGGGACTAGCGGTAAACGAGCAGTACTTC. This encodes CASSPGLAVNEQYF. This chain uses TRBV19 with TRBJ2-7; 11 bases are shared with TRBD2. Germline lookup yields CDR1 LNHDA and CDR2 SQIVND (reference sequence). This CDR3 has 14 amino acids. V was pared by 5 bases and J by 5 bases, with 5 bases of the junction left unmatched.

The chain carries TRBV27 and TRBJ2-7; 11 nucleotides match TRBD2. The CDR3 sequence is 17 residues long. Germline CDR1 MNHEY, CDR2 SMNVEV (reference sequence). After removal of 6 bases from V and 2 bases from J, the junction contained 12 bases not matched to a gene. In nucleotides, the CDR3 is TGTGCCAGCAGCCTTGCCTGGGCTAGCGGGAGGACCTACGAGCAGTACTTC. It codes for CASSLAWASGRTYEQYF.

The chain recombines TRBV11-3 with TRBJ2-2; 13 bases align to TRBD2. V lost 3 bases, J lost 2 bases, and 9 bases stayed unmatched. CDR1 SGHNT and CDR2 YENEEA come from the germline V gene. The CDR3 extends over 19 amino acids. The CDR3 protein is CASSFSPLAGGPNTGELFF. For the CDR3, the DNA is TGTGCCAGCAGCTTTTCCCCACTAGCGGGGGGGCCTAACACCGGGGAGCTGTTTTTT. Together with reference TRBV11-3 and TRBJ2-2, the CDR3 gives the full variable domain: EAGVVQSPRYKIIEKKQPVAFWCNPISGHNTLYWYLQNLGQGPELLIRYENEEAVDDSQLPKDRFSAERLKGVDSTLKIQPAELGDSAVYLCASSFSPLAGGPNTGELFFGEGSRLTVL.

In its sample, this clone was seen a few times. The chain couples TRBV7-2 to TRBJ2-3; D is uncertain. The CDR3 has 12 residues. Germline V lookup: CDR1 SGHTA, CDR2 FQGNSA. Trimming removed 5 bases at V and 6 bases at J, with 9 bases between. The CDR3 sequence: CASSVPGDTQYF. The CDR3 DNA is TGTGCCAGCAGCGTCCCCGGGGATACGCAGTATTTT.

V and J are TRBV11-2 and TRBJ1-4, with 8 bases lining up with TRBD1. CDR1 and CDR2 from the germline V gene are SGHAT and FQNNGV. This CDR3 contains 19 residues. Germline trimming cut 5 bases from V and 0 bases from J; bases unmatched to any gene: 14. CDR3 loop: CASSHQQGGGWATNEKLFF. CDR3 nucleotides: TGTGCCAGCAGCCATCAACAGGGGGGAGGCTGGGCAACTAATGAAAAACTGTTTTTT.

This rearrangement joins TRBV10-3 to TRBJ2-2; D not certain. Germline values: CDR1 ENHRY, CDR2 SYGVKD. The CDR3 spans 13 residues. V was clipped by 10 bases and J by 5 bases, with 14 bases between them. The CDR3 region is CATRLPGTGELFF. CDR3 in DNA: TGTGCCACCCGACTCCCTGGAACCGGGGAGCTGTTTTTT.

The chain employs TRBV6-6 and TRBJ1-2, with D unresolved. The CDR3 spans 13 residues. Looked up from germline, CDR1 is MNHNY and CDR2 is SVGAGI (reference sequence). The V gene lost 9 bases and the J gene lost 1 base, with 12 bases spanning the gap. The CDR3 reads CASLSGNNYGYTF. In DNA form, the CDR3 reads TGTGCCAGTCTTTCGGGGAATAACTATGGCTACACCTTC.

Written as DNA, the CDR3 is TGCGCCAGCAGCGATGAGACAGGTCCTAGTTCGGCCCAGTACTTC. Translation: CASSDETGPSSAQYF. This sequence joins TRBV5-1 and TRBJ2-5; perhaps TRBD1 as D (6 bases). The germline CDR1 and CDR2 sequences are SGHRS and YFSETQ. The CDR3 is 15 residues long. The V and J ends lost 4 bases and 9 bases respectively, with 22 bases between them.

This clone was picked up a small number of times. CDR3 residues: CASSRQGPTYEQYF. The CDR3 DNA sequence: TGTGCCAGCAGCCGACAGGGGCCCACCTACGAGCAGTACTTC. The gene calls are TRBV2 and TRBJ2-7, with 8 bases matching TRBD1. Germline V gene lookup returns CDR1 SNHLY and CDR2 FYNNEI. The CDR3 is 14 amino acids. The trim removed 6 bases at V and 2 bases at J, leaving 6 bases unmatched.

The chain links TRBV15 to TRBJ2-3; 9 bases align to TRBD2. Looked up from germline, CDR1 is LNHNV and CDR2 is YYDKDF (reference sequence). Trimming at V came to 3 bases and at J to 3 bases, leaving 4 bases not matched to a gene. The CDR3 covers 15 residues. CDR3 coding DNA: TGTGCCACCAGCAGGAGTAGCGGGGGTACAGATACGCAGTATTTT. Translation gives CATSRSSGGTDTQYF.

The CDR3 protein is CASSSLGVPNNEQFF. CDR3 DNA: TGTGCCAGCAGTTCCCTGGGAGTTCCCAACAATGAGCAGTTCTTC. The rearrangement links TRBV27 to TRBJ2-1; D perhaps matches TRBD2 (5 bases). Germline lookup yields CDR1 MNHEY and CDR2 SMNVEV (reference sequence). The V end was cut by 4 bases, the J end by 5 bases, with 15 bases between. This CDR3 is 15 amino acids long.

This clone has only a few counts. The chain links TRBV5-4 to TRBJ2-1, with 14 nucleotides matching TRBD2. This CDR3 has 15 residues. The germline V gene encodes CDR1 SGHNT and CDR2 YYREEE (reference sequence). The trim removed 3 bases at V and 7 bases at J, leaving 3 bases unmatched. The CDR3 sequence is CASSWGLAGANEQFF. The CDR3 nucleotides read TGTGCCAGCAGCTGGGGACTAGCGGGAGCTAATGAGCAGTTCTTC.

This clone turned up a few times. At one of its ends the junction is not consistent with the germline gene, which may arise from a read error. The genes are TRBV7-9 and TRBJ1-1; D uncertain. Germline V lookup: CDR1 SEHNR, CDR2 FQNEAQ (reference sequence). The length of the CDR3 is 13 residues. CDR3 amino acids: CSSSLTGDTEAFF. CDR3 nucleotide sequence: TGTTCCAGCAGCCTGACCGGGGACACTGAAGCTTTCTTT.

This rearrangement joins TRBV27 to TRBJ1-5; 7 bases fit TRBD1. The CDR3 runs 14 residues. Trimming took 5 bases from V and 5 from J; bases not matched to a gene: 6. Germline CDR1 is MNHEY and CDR2 is SMNVEV (reference sequence). CDR3 coding DNA: TGTGCCAGCAGTCCTGGGACAGACTATCAGCCCCAGCATTTT. Translation: CASSPGTDYQPQHF.

The V call is TRBV11-3, the J call TRBJ2-3, with D tentatively TRBD1 (6 bases). The CDR3 covers 13 residues. The V end was cut by 5 bases, the J end by 10 bases, with 16 bases between. The germline CDR1 and CDR2 sequences are SGHNT and YENEEA. This CDR3 reads CASSPPGRGPQYF. CDR3 nucleotide sequence: TGTGCCAGCAGCCCCCCCGGCAGGGGCCCGCAGTATTTT.

V gene TRBV27 combines with J gene TRBJ1-2, with 9 bases aligning to TRBD1. The germline CDR1 and CDR2 sequences are MNHEY and SMNVEV (reference sequence). The CDR3 spans 15 residues. The J segment lost 3 bases and the V segment lost 9 bases, leaving 11 bases of the junction unmatched. The CDR3 is CASGQGPLRDYGYTF. Written as DNA, the CDR3 is TGTGCCAGTGGACAGGGGCCCCTAAGGGACTATGGCTACACCTTC.

This clone was observed a handful of times. This chain joins TRBV27 and TRBJ2-3; TRBD2 aligns across 9 bases. CDR1 MNHEY and CDR2 SMNVEV come from the germline V gene (reference sequence). After removal of 2 bases from V and 4 bases from J, the junction contained 13 bases not matched to a gene. The CDR3 runs 18 residues. CDR3 region: CASSLDRRAGGPADTQYF. The CDR3 DNA reads TGTGCCAGCAGTTTAGACCGCCGTGCGGGGGGGCCCGCAGATACGCAGTATTTT.

The chain carries TRBV4-3 and TRBJ1-3, with no clear D. Trimming shortened V by 4 bases and J by 0 bases, and 13 bases separated the two germline ends. CDR3 length: 16 residues. Germline V lookup: CDR1 LGHNA, CDR2 YSLEER. CDR3 sequence reads: CASSPLPPVSGNTIYF. The CDR3 DNA sequence: TGCGCCAGCAGCCCTCTCCCCCCCGTCTCTGGAAACACCATATATTTT.

This rearrangement joins TRBV7-2 to TRBJ1-2, with TRBD1 matching over 8 bases. The CDR3 contains 14 residues. Per the germline V gene, CDR1 is SGHTA and CDR2 is FQGNSA. V dropped 3 bases and J dropped 7; count of bases not matched to a gene: 7. CDR3: CASSLADREAGYTF. The CDR3 bases are TGTGCCAGCAGCTTGGCGGACAGGGAAGCTGGCTACACCTTC.

The chain combines TRBV6-5 with TRBJ2-7; perhaps TRBD2 as D (6 bases). The CDR3 runs 12 residues. Germline values: CDR1 MNHEY, CDR2 SVGAGI. V lost 3 bases and J 4 bases, leaving 7 bases between the germline ends. CDR3 in amino acids: CASSYAGYEQYF. CDR3 coding DNA: TGTGCCAGCAGTTATGCGGGATACGAGCAGTACTTC.

The chain combines TRBV7-9 with TRBJ2-7, with TRBD1 as a possible D gene (6 bases). The CDR3 extends over 17 amino acids. Germline V lookup: CDR1 SEHNR, CDR2 FQNEAQ (reference sequence). V was shortened by 0 bases and J by 0 bases, with 15 bases between the two germline ends. The CDR3 loop reads CASSLAQGSFNSYEQYF. The DNA of the CDR3 is TGTGCCAGCAGCTTAGCACAGGGCTCCTTCAACTCCTACGAGCAGTACTTC.